The rows below give T cell receptor beta chains drawn from one sample of a study of blood T cell repertoires in COVID-19. TCRdb keeps only in-frame clones here, not all; method: immunoSEQ multiplex PCR. The sample has some 130,000 clones, around nine tenths seen once. The specimen was peripheral blood. The receptors derive from a man between 65 and 85 years old with active COVID-19. The CDR3 runs from the conserved cysteine through the conserved F or W. The D gene is left open where the match is weak. The listing skips clone size in some rows; elsewhere it reads once, few, many or a size class.

v_gene	j_gene	abundance	d_gene	CDR3nt	CDR3aa
TRBV29-1	TRBJ2-1	-	TRBD2	TGCAGCGTTGGCCTAGCGGAGCCCAATGAGCAGTTCTTC	CSVGLAEPNEQFF
TRBV15	TRBJ2-4	-	TRBD1	TGTGCCACTGGTTCCGGGACAGGGATTCCCAAAAACATTCAGTACTTC	CATGSGTGIPKNIQYF
TRBV2	TRBJ2-7	-	TRBD2	TGTGCCAGCAGTGAAGAAGGCGGGAGGTTCTCTGTCGAGCAGTACTTC	CASSEEGGRFSVEQYF
TRBV18	TRBJ1-2	-	TRBD1	TGTGCCAGCTCACCAACAGGGGGCGCGGAGAACTATGGCTACACCTTC	CASSPTGGAENYGYTF
TRBV18	TRBJ2-1	once	TRBD2	TGTGCCAGCTCCCTAGGCGGAGCGGGAGGCCTCAATGAGCAGTTCTTC	CASSLGGAGGLNEQFF
TRBV24-1	TRBJ2-6	-	TRBD1	TGTGCCATCGGGACAGGGGGAGGTGGGGCCAACGTCCTGACTTTC	CAIGTGGGGANVLTF
TRBV12-3/TRBV12-4	TRBJ2-7	many	-	TGTGCCAGCAGTCACCCAGGGGCAAAGCAGTACTTC	CASSHPGAKQYF
TRBV2	TRBJ1-2	-	-	TGTGCCAGCAGGGAGTCGCCGATTGAATACTATGGCTACACCTTC	CASRESPIEYYGYTF
TRBV5-6	TRBJ1-2	-	TRBD1	TGTGCCAGCAGTCCACCGCCAGGGGGCTATGGCTACACCTTC	CASSPPPGGYGYTF
TRBV7-9	TRBJ1-2	-	-	TGTGCCAGCAGCGGCCCGGGGGCTTCGGGGGGCTATGGCTACACCTTC	CASSGPGASGGYGYTF
TRBV5-1	TRBJ2-1	-	TRBD2	TGCGCCAGCATCTCGGGGACTAGCAAAATCAATGAGCAGTTCTTC	CASISGTSKINEQFF
TRBV19	TRBJ1-4	-	-	TGTGCCAGTAGAAGGGGGATGTCAGTGGACGAAAAACTGTTTTTT	CASRRGMSVDEKLFF
TRBV19	TRBJ1-1	-	-	TGTGCCAGTAGTCCTGGACAGTGGTGGGACACTGAAGCTTTCTTT	CASSPGQWWDTEAFF
TRBV19	TRBJ2-1	-	-	TGTGCCAGTAGTGCCGGGAGCATTTACAATGAGCAGTTCTTC	CASSAGSIYNEQFF
TRBV4-1	TRBJ1-5	few	-	TGCGCCAGCAGCCAAGTGGGTGGACAGATCAATCAGCCCCAGCATTTT	CASSQVGGQINQPQHF
TRBV7-2	TRBJ1-1	-	-	TGTGCCAGCAGCCCTCGACGGGGGGGCACTGAAGCTTTCTTT	CASSPRRGGTEAFF
TRBV28	TRBJ2-7	-	TRBD2	TGTGCCAGCACCCTGACTAGCGGGAGAAGAGAGCAGTACTTC	CASTLTSGRREQYF
TRBV24-1	TRBJ2-1	-	-	TGTGCCACCAGTGATTTCGACAGTTCCTACAATGAGCAGTTCTTC	CATSDFDSSYNEQFF
TRBV9	TRBJ2-7	-	-	TGTGCCAGCAGCGTATCAACAGCCCCCTCCTACGAGCAGTACTTC	CASSVSTAPSYEQYF
TRBV7-8	TRBJ1-4	-	TRBD1	TGTGCCAGCAGCCTCCAGGGGGTAGGGGAAAAACTGTTTTTT	CASSLQGVGEKLFF
TRBV5-1	TRBJ2-1	once	-	TGCGCCAGCAGCTTGGAAGGAGGGCAGTTCTTC	CASSLEGGQFF
TRBV6-6	TRBJ2-1	-	-	TGTGCCAGCATCTCTAAGTTAGCGGACTCCTACAATGAGCAGTTCTTC	CASISKLADSYNEQFF
TRBV12-3/TRBV12-4	TRBJ2-1	-	TRBD2	TGTGCCAGCGGGACTAACCCATACAATGAGCAGTTCTTC	CASGTNPYNEQFF
TRBV28	TRBJ1-4	-	TRBD1	TGTGCCAGCAGTTTATCGGCGACAGGGGCGCGTGAAAAACTGTTTTTT	CASSLSATGAREKLFF
TRBV4-1	TRBJ2-1	-	-	TGCGCCAGCAGCCAAGAGATCGGGAACGGTGAGCAGTTCTTC	CASSQEIGNGEQFF
TRBV6-5	TRBJ1-2	-	-	TGTGCCAGCAGTTACGGACAGACTTCTATTGGCTACACCTTC	CASSYGQTSIGYTF
TRBV5-1	TRBJ1-2	-	TRBD1	TGCGCCAGCAGCGCATCCGGGACAGGATCTAACTATGGCTACACCTTC	CASSASGTGSNYGYTF
TRBV10-2	TRBJ2-1	-	-	TGCGCCAGCAGTCAATACAATGAGCAGTTCTTC	CASSQYNEQFF
TRBV5-1	TRBJ2-1	-	TRBD2	TGCGCCAGCAGCCCCTCCGGGGGGTTCGGGGGGTATGAGCAGTTCTTC	CASSPSGGFGGYEQFF
TRBV3-1/TRBV3-2	TRBJ2-5	-	-	TGTGCCAGCAGCCAAGTCCGACATGCGACCCAGTACTTC	CASSQVRHATQYF
TRBV20-1	TRBJ1-1	-	-	TGCAGTGCGAGACAGGACACTGAAGCTTTCTTT	CSARQDTEAFF
TRBV4-3	TRBJ2-7	few	TRBD2	TGCGCCAGCAGCCAAGAGCTTGAACTAGCGGGGGACGAGCAGTACTTC	CASSQELELAGDEQYF
TRBV13	TRBJ2-1	-	-	TGTGCCAGCAGCCATGACGGCGGCTACAATGAGCAGTTCTTC	CASSHDGGYNEQFF
TRBV11-1	TRBJ2-1	-	-	TGTGCCAGCAGCTCCCTCAATGAGCAGTTCTTC	CASSSLNEQFF
TRBV18	TRBJ2-7	once	TRBD2	TGTGCCAGCTCACCGGCTAGCGGCGGCGGCGAGCAGTACTTC	CASSPASGGGEQYF
TRBV21-1	TRBJ1-2	-	-	TGTGCCAGCAGCAACAGGGCTTCTAACTATGGCTACACCTTC	CASSNRASNYGYTF
TRBV7-3	TRBJ1-1	-	-	TGTGCCAGCAGCAAAGAGGGACAAACGGGGAACACTGAAGCTTTCTTT	CASSKEGQTGNTEAFF
TRBV7-9	TRBJ1-1	-	-	TGTGCCAGCAGCTTCAGGGGAGAGGACACTGAAGCTTTCTTT	CASSFRGEDTEAFF
TRBV15	TRBJ2-7	-	TRBD2	TGTGCCACCAGTGGGGAGCGGGGCAGCTCCTACGAGCAGTACTTC	CATSGERGSSYEQYF
TRBV19	TRBJ2-3	-	TRBD2	TGTGCCAGTAGTTGGGAGGGTAGCGACACAGATACGCAGTATTTT	CASSWEGSDTDTQYF
TRBV9	TRBJ2-1	-	TRBD2	TGTGCCAGCAGCGTGGTGGCGGGAGGGACCTCTGGGAATGAGCAGTTCTTC	CASSVVAGGTSGNEQFF
TRBV10-1	TRBJ2-2	-	-	TGCGCCAGCAGTGAGTCGGGTGGGCGTCCCGGGGAGCTGTTTTTT	CASSESGGRPGELFF
TRBV6-5	TRBJ2-7	-	-	TGTGCCAGCAGCGCAGGCTACGAGCAGTACTTC	CASSAGYEQYF
TRBV2	TRBJ2-7	-	-	TGTGCCGTTCCGGGTCCAACCTACGAGCAGTACTTC	CAVPGPTYEQYF
TRBV18	TRBJ2-6	-	TRBD1	TGTGCCAGCTCACCTCCCAGGGGGACCGGGGCCAACGTCCTGACTTTC	CASSPPRGTGANVLTF
TRBV5-8	TRBJ1-6	-	-	TGTGCCAGCAGCTCCCAACAGCCGGGGAATTCACCCCTCCACTTT	CASSSQQPGNSPLHF
TRBV28	TRBJ2-7	-	-	TGTGCCAGCAGATTTAGCGGAGACTCCTACGAGCAGTACTTC	CASRFSGDSYEQYF
TRBV19	TRBJ2-3	once	-	TGTGCCAGTAGTCTTACTAGCACAGATACGCAGTATTTT	CASSLTSTDTQYF
TRBV6-2/TRBV6-3	TRBJ2-1	-	TRBD2	TGTGCCAGCAGTTACTCCTTGGGAGCTAGCGGGAGCAATGAGCAGTTCTTC	CASSYSLGASGSNEQFF
TRBV2	TRBJ2-6	-	-	TGTGCCAGCAGGCGAGGGGGAAGGAAAACTGGGGCCAACGTCCTGACTTTC	CASRRGGRKTGANVLTF
TRBV5-6	TRBJ2-7	-	TRBD2	TGTGCCAGCACCCCGAGGGTAGCGGGAGGGCCTACGACCTACGAGCAGTACTTC	CASTPRVAGGPTTYEQYF
TRBV19	TRBJ1-2	-	TRBD1	TGTGCCAGCCTGGGACTGGGGACAGACAACTACACCTTC	CASLGLGTDNYTF
TRBV5-4	TRBJ2-3	few	-	TGTGCCAGCAGCTTGGATCGGGATGCCACAGATACGCAGTATTTT	CASSLDRDATDTQYF